These T cell receptor beta chains were read from a single sample in a study of blood T cell repertoires in COVID-19. Data came from immunoSEQ multiplex PCR; TCRdb stores just in-frame clones and leaves some out. Here the sample spans about 240,000 clones, roughly four fifths being singletons. Sequences were obtained from peripheral blood. The receptors shown here come from a woman in her sixties or seventies with acute or convalescent COVID-19. Each CDR3 is given with its conserved first and last residue. A D gene is named only where the DNA matches it firmly. The listing skips clone size in some rows; elsewhere it reads once, few, many or a size class.

d_call: .; v_call: TRBV30; j_call: TRBJ1-1; clone_size: .; cdr3_nt: TGTGCCTGGGATCAGGACAGAAAAAACACTGAAGCTTTCTTT; cdr3_aa: CAWDQDRKNTEAFF
d_call: TRBD1; v_call: TRBV7-2; j_call: TRBJ1-6; clone_size: .; cdr3_nt: TGTGCCAGCAGCTTGGGACAGAGCTCCTATAATTCACCCCTCCACTTT; cdr3_aa: CASSLGQSSYNSPLHF
d_call: TRBD2; v_call: TRBV2; j_call: TRBJ2-1; clone_size: .; cdr3_nt: TGTGCCAGCAGTGAATTCGGAGCGGGGGGGCGCCGCTCCTACAATGAGCAGTTCTTC; cdr3_aa: CASSEFGAGGRRSYNEQFF
d_call: .; v_call: TRBV30; j_call: TRBJ2-2; clone_size: few; cdr3_nt: TGTGCCTGGAGTAGTACGCGGAACACCGGGGAGCTGTTTTTT; cdr3_aa: CAWSSTRNTGELFF
d_call: TRBD1; v_call: TRBV10-2; j_call: TRBJ1-1; clone_size: .; cdr3_nt: TGCGCCAGCAGTGATCAGGGGGCCGGTATGAACACTGAAGCTTTCTTT; cdr3_aa: CASSDQGAGMNTEAFF
d_call: .; v_call: TRBV20-1; j_call: TRBJ1-1; clone_size: .; cdr3_nt: TGCAGTGCTGAGGGGAACACTGAAGCTTTCTTT; cdr3_aa: CSAEGNTEAFF
d_call: TRBD1; v_call: TRBV7-9; j_call: TRBJ1-1; clone_size: .; cdr3_nt: TGTGCCAGCAGCCCGACAGGGTGGACTGAAGCTTTCTTT; cdr3_aa: CASSPTGWTEAFF
d_call: TRBD2; v_call: TRBV23-1; j_call: TRBJ2-1; clone_size: .; cdr3_nt: TGCGCCAGCAGTCAATACGGGCTAGCGGGGGGGTACAATGAGCAGTTCTTC; cdr3_aa: CASSQYGLAGGYNEQFF
d_call: .; v_call: TRBV28; j_call: TRBJ1-2; clone_size: .; cdr3_nt: TGTGCCAGCAGCCCACAGGGCAGGGTACGTGGCTACACCTTC; cdr3_aa: CASSPQGRVRGYTF
d_call: TRBD1; v_call: TRBV5-1; j_call: TRBJ2-3; clone_size: .; cdr3_nt: TGCGCCAGCAGCTTGGCAGGGGGCGTTATAGATACGCAGTATTTT; cdr3_aa: CASSLAGGVIDTQYF
d_call: .; v_call: TRBV10-1; j_call: TRBJ2-7; clone_size: .; cdr3_nt: TGCGCCAGCAGTGTAACGGATCGAGGGGAGCAGTACTTC; cdr3_aa: CASSVTDRGEQYF
d_call: .; v_call: TRBV4-1; j_call: TRBJ1-6; clone_size: .; cdr3_nt: TGCGCCAGCAGCGCACGGGCCACAGGGAATTCACCCCTCCACTTT; cdr3_aa: CASSARATGNSPLHF
d_call: TRBD1; v_call: TRBV27; j_call: TRBJ1-6; clone_size: .; cdr3_nt: TGTGCCAGCAGTTTATTGAACAGGGGGCGATCACCCCTCCACTTT; cdr3_aa: CASSLLNRGRSPLHF
d_call: .; v_call: TRBV2; j_call: TRBJ1-1; clone_size: .; cdr3_nt: TGTGCCAGCAGTGAGAGGGCGGGGGTTTCGAACACTGAAGCTTTCTTT; cdr3_aa: CASSERAGVSNTEAFF